A selection of T cell receptor beta chains follows, all from one sample in a study of blood T cell repertoires in COVID-19. Sequencing used immunoSEQ multiplex PCR; TCRdb keeps in-frame clones, though not all of them. The profile covers around 190,000 clones, with about 91% appearing a single time and around 10% taken by the ten largest. Source material: PBMCs or T cells enriched from blood (not recorded which). These receptors were collected from a man between 18 and 35 years old with acute COVID-19. CDR3s include the opening cysteine and the closing phenylalanine or tryptophan. The order of the fields is clone size, V gene, J gene, CDR3 protein. Rows give clone size only sometimes, using once, few, many, or a class for an expanded clone.

clone_size: -; v_call: TRBV5-6; j_call: TRBJ1-6; cdr3_aa: CASSSGTANSPLHF
clone_size: few; v_call: TRBV7-8; j_call: TRBJ2-1; cdr3_aa: CASSPSIAGGHEQFF
clone_size: -; v_call: TRBV2; j_call: TRBJ1-5; cdr3_aa: CASGGSRGPQHF
clone_size: -; v_call: TRBV11-3; j_call: TRBJ1-1; cdr3_aa: CASSLDRGTEAFF
clone_size: once; v_call: TRBV19; j_call: TRBJ2-5; cdr3_aa: CASKGARGFQETQYF
clone_size: -; v_call: TRBV27; j_call: TRBJ2-7; cdr3_aa: CASSLRDRPFLPYEQYF
clone_size: few; v_call: TRBV19; j_call: TRBJ2-7; cdr3_aa: CASSPFGTIHEQYF
clone_size: -; v_call: TRBV27; j_call: TRBJ1-1; cdr3_aa: CASSPTPDREAFF
clone_size: once; v_call: TRBV29-1; j_call: TRBJ1-4; cdr3_aa: CSVGARGATNEKLFF
clone_size: -; v_call: TRBV6-4; j_call: TRBJ2-2; cdr3_aa: CASSETTNTGELFF
clone_size: -; v_call: TRBV24-1; j_call: TRBJ2-3; cdr3_aa: CATASTGDLTDTQYF
clone_size: -; v_call: TRBV27; j_call: TRBJ1-5; cdr3_aa: CASSLQLAQPQHF
clone_size: -; v_call: TRBV11-1; j_call: TRBJ2-7; cdr3_aa: CASSLRRGDSEQYF
clone_size: -; v_call: TRBV25-1; j_call: TRBJ2-3; cdr3_aa: CASSEQGGRGTDTQYF
clone_size: -; v_call: TRBV18; j_call: TRBJ1-4; cdr3_aa: CASSPLGTPSDNEKLFF
clone_size: -; v_call: TRBV19; j_call: TRBJ2-7; cdr3_aa: CASKASGSSYEQYF
clone_size: -; v_call: TRBV14; j_call: TRBJ1-1; cdr3_aa: CASSRQVIMNTEAFF
clone_size: -; v_call: TRBV19; j_call: TRBJ2-5; cdr3_aa: CASKGTGSLGETQYF
clone_size: -; v_call: TRBV7-2; j_call: TRBJ2-2; cdr3_aa: CASSFYDTGELFF
clone_size: -; v_call: TRBV18; j_call: TRBJ2-7; cdr3_aa: CASSPWRDASYEQYF
clone_size: -; v_call: TRBV28; j_call: TRBJ1-6; cdr3_aa: CASSLGPGQGYNSPLHF
clone_size: -; v_call: TRBV10-1; j_call: TRBJ1-1; cdr3_aa: CASRPLREMNTEAFF
clone_size: -; v_call: TRBV30; j_call: TRBJ2-1; cdr3_aa: CAWSTGLAGASGHEQFF
clone_size: -; v_call: TRBV5-1; j_call: TRBJ2-7; cdr3_aa: CASSPPAGGSYEQYF
clone_size: -; v_call: TRBV7-2; j_call: TRBJ2-2; cdr3_aa: CASSSFSGTNTGELFF
clone_size: -; v_call: TRBV6-1; j_call: TRBJ2-1; cdr3_aa: CASSESFLGGAQNEQFF
clone_size: -; v_call: TRBV10-1; j_call: TRBJ2-1; cdr3_aa: CASSEDGSAYNEQFF
clone_size: few; v_call: TRBV27; j_call: TRBJ2-3; cdr3_aa: CASSSGTASTDTQYF
clone_size: -; v_call: TRBV6-5; j_call: TRBJ1-4; cdr3_aa: CASRRDSNEKLFF